A single sample gave rise to the 19 T cell receptor beta chains below, sequenced in a study of cytomegalovirus exposure and HLA in healthy donors. The PCR ran on 60 Vbeta and 13 Jbeta primers. Clones were sequenced by immunoSEQ multiplex PCR, and TCRdb holds only the in-frame ones, with some missing. The sample contains some 150,000 clones, roughly 79% of which appear only once. Sequencing was done on a sample of PBMCs. The receptors were sampled from a male donor in good health and CMV-seronegative.

This clone is classed as medium-sized (0.01 to 0.1%). V is TRBV4-3 and J is TRBJ1-4; 8 nucleotides agree with TRBD1. The J segment lost 5 bases and the V segment lost 4 bases, leaving 9 bases of the junction unmatched. The germline gives CDR1 LGHNA, CDR2 YSLEER. The CDR3 covers 16 residues. The CDR3 DNA follows: TGCGCCAGCAGCCTAGGGGAGGGGACAGGAAATGAAAAACTGTTTTTT. Translation gives CASSLGEGTGNEKLFF.

This chain connects TRBV5-4 to TRBJ1-2, with D possibly TRBD1 on 5 matching bases. CDR3 size: 13 residues. Between the trimmed V and J ends, which lost 5 bases and 3 bases, there was a span of 11 bases. CDR1 is SGHNT and CDR2 is YYREEE in the germline V gene (reference sequence). CDR3 residues: CASSQGPDYGYTF. CDR3 nucleotide sequence: TGTGCCAGCAGTCAGGGCCCGGACTATGGCTACACCTTC.

The chain recombines TRBV4-1 with TRBJ1-3; weak D call: TRBD1 (6 bases). Trimming took off 2 bases at V and 0 bases at J, with 8 bases between the two ends. CDR1 is MGHRA and CDR2 is YSYEKL in the germline V gene. The CDR3 totals 15 residues. In DNA, the CDR3 is TGCGCCAGCAGCCAAATCAGGGGCTCTGGAAACACCATATATTTT. Its translation is CASSQIRGSGNTIYF.

This clone was counted only a few times. The chain recombines TRBV9 with TRBJ2-1; no clear D. The germline CDR1 and CDR2 sequences are SGDLS and YYNGEE. The CDR3 has 13 residues. V was trimmed by 4 bases and J by 7 bases, leaving 12 bases between them. In DNA, the CDR3 is TGTGCCAGCAGCCTTCAAACATATAATGAGCAGTTCTTC. Translation: CASSLQTYNEQFF.

The chain carries TRBV30 and TRBJ1-1; 10 bases are shared with TRBD1. In germline, CDR1 is GTSNPN, CDR2 SVGIG (reference sequence). J lost 6 bases, V lost 3 bases, and 13 bases had no gene match. CDR3 size: 16 residues. CDR3 nucleotide sequence: TGTGCCTGGAGCGCACCTTGGACAGGGGGAGTGGCTGAAGCTTTCTTT. Translation gives CAWSAPWTGGVAEAFF.

The J gene is TRBJ2-7, the V gene TRBV5-6; D may be TRBD1 (6 bases). This CDR3 region has 13 residues. Germline lookup yields CDR1 SGHDT and CDR2 YYEEEE. The germline V and J ends were trimmed by 4 bases and 2 bases, with 10 bases remaining between them. The CDR3 reads CASSLGAAYEQYF. The CDR3 region has the DNA TGTGCCAGCAGCCTGGGGGCAGCCTACGAGCAGTACTTC.

The V call is TRBV21-1, the J call TRBJ1-5. TRBV21-1 is a pseudogene. The CDR3 runs 19 residues. CDR3 loop: CASSKARGRPVRSNQPQHF. DNA for the CDR3: TGTGCCAGCAGCAAAGCGCGGGGACGACCCGTGAGGAGCAATCAGCCCCAGCATTTT.

As regards this clone: The junction and the germline gene differ at one end; a read error may be behind it. The rearrangement links TRBV7-9 to TRBJ2-1; 15 bases agree with TRBD2. The CDR3 sequence is 16 residues long. Germline assignment: CDR1 SEHNR and CDR2 FQNEAQ (reference sequence). The CDR3 protein is CSSSFGTSGRRNEQFF. CDR3 DNA sequence: TGTTCCAGCAGCTTTGGGACTAGCGGGAGGAGAAATGAGCAGTTCTTC.

This chain joins TRBV6-6 and TRBJ1-5; D remains ambiguous. Germline assignment: CDR1 MNHNY and CDR2 SVGAGI (reference sequence). V lost 6 bases and J 5 bases, leaving 8 bases between the germline ends. The length of the CDR3 is 12 residues. The CDR3 spells CASSTLDQPQHF. In DNA form, the CDR3 reads TGTGCCAGCAGCACATTGGATCAGCCCCAGCATTTT.

V is TRBV2 and J is TRBJ2-1, with 9 bases identical to TRBD1. V shed 6 bases and J 8 bases; nucleotides not matched to a gene: 5. Germline CDR1 SNHLY, CDR2 FYNNEI. This CDR3 spans 13 amino acids. The CDR3 spells CASRGTGNDEQFF. The CDR3 DNA follows: TGTGCCAGCAGGGGGACAGGGAACGATGAGCAGTTCTTC.

The V and J genes are TRBV11-3 and TRBJ1-5, with 9 bases aligning to TRBD1. The V gene end was trimmed by 3 bases and the J gene end by 5 bases; junction bases not matched to a gene: 5. CDR3 size: 15 residues. The germline gives CDR1 SGHNT, CDR2 YENEEA. The CDR3, as DNA: TGTGCCAGCAGCTTGAACGACAGGGGGGATCAGCCCCAGCATTTT. This encodes CASSLNDRGDQPQHF.

The chain combines TRBV7-2 with TRBJ2-5, with D tentatively TRBD2 (7 bases). CDR1 is SGHTA, CDR2 FQGNSA, per germline. With 1 base removed from V and 4 bases from J, the gap between germline ends came to 10 bases. This CDR3 has 14 amino acids. DNA of the CDR3: TGTGCCAGCAGCTTAGGAGGGGGGGGAGAGACCCAGTACTTC. Its translation: CASSLGGGGETQYF.

V usage is TRBV30 and J usage is TRBJ2-1; 7 bases are shared with TRBD2. The germline CDR1 and CDR2 sequences are GTSNPN and SVGIG (reference sequence). CDR3 length: 17 amino acids. Unmatched junction bases numbered 10, after V lost 0 bases and J lost 2 bases. Here the CDR3 DNA reads TGTGCCTGGAGTGTGTGGGCTAGCGGCCATACCTACAATGAGCAGTTCTTC. This gives the protein CAWSVWASGHTYNEQFF.

Regarding this clone: The DNA is omitted, as the CDR3 cannot be located on it reliably, and the CDR3 follows TCRdb's listing. This chain joins TRBV6-6 and TRBJ1-2. The germline gives CDR1 MNHNY, CDR2 SVGAGI (reference sequence). From its first to its last residue, the CDR3 has 13 amino acids. Here the CDR3 reads CASSSSGDYGYTF.

This clone showed up just a few times. The V call is TRBV5-5, the J call TRBJ2-7, with 7 bases aligning to TRBD1. CDR3 size: 13 residues. The ends lost 6 bases at V and 1 base at J; junction bases unmatched: 4. Germline CDR1 reads SGHKS; CDR2 reads YYEKEE (reference sequence). The DNA for the CDR3 is TGTGCCAGCACCGGGGACAGATCCTACGAGCAGTACTTC. Translating gives CASTGDRSYEQYF.

The gene calls are TRBV7-2 and TRBJ2-1; a weak D match, TRBD1 (5 bases). CDR1 and CDR2 (germline): SGHTA, FQGNSA. The CDR3 loop spans 14 amino acids. V shed 0 bases and J shed 7 bases, with 10 bases lying between them. The CDR3 region is CASSLAAGWNEQFF. The CDR3 DNA is TGTGCCAGCAGCTTAGCGGCAGGGTGGAATGAGCAGTTCTTC.

This chain uses TRBV11-3 with TRBJ2-5, with 7 bases matching TRBD2. The germline CDR1 and CDR2 sequences are SGHNT and YENEEA. The V and J ends lost 0 bases and 7 bases, in that order; junction bases with no gene match: 5. The CDR3 sequence is 14 residues long. CDR3 protein: CASSLDGGMVTQYF. CDR3 sequence (DNA): TGTGCCAGCAGCTTAGACGGGGGGATGGTGACCCAGTACTTC.

The chain is built from TRBV5-1 and TRBJ2-3, with 8 positions matching TRBD2. CDR3 size: 15 residues. CDR1 is SGHRS and CDR2 is YFSETQ in the germline V gene. J lost 1 base, V lost 4 bases, and 5 bases had no gene match. In DNA, the CDR3 is TGCGCCAGCAGCCCGCGGGGGGATGGCACAGATACGCAGTATTTT. Translating it yields CASSPRGDGTDTQYF.

This clone turned up a few times. The V call is TRBV19, the J call TRBJ2-2; D gene ambiguous. This CDR3 region has 17 residues. V was clipped by 3 bases and J by 0 bases, with 14 bases between them. The V gene's germline CDR1 is LNHDA and CDR2 SQIVND (reference sequence). As DNA, the CDR3 is TGTGCCAGTAGTATCGGCAGGCTACTTGCGAACACCGGGGAGCTGTTTTTT. Encoded protein: CASSIGRLLANTGELFF.